This paragraph reports one TCR beta chain. Germline V gene sequence: CDR1 SEHNR, CDR2 FQNEAQ (reference sequence). CDR3 length: 14 residues. The J segment lost 2 bases and the V segment lost 4 bases, leaving 4 bases of the junction unmatched. This sample was taken from a study of cytomegalovirus exposure and HLA in healthy donors. PCR used 60 Vbeta primers and 13 Jbeta primers. The table came from immunoSEQ multiplex PCR; TCRdb's copy has only in-frame clones and leaves some out. The table lists tens of thousands of clones, 70% of them singletons. The chain combines TRBV7-9 with TRBJ2-5, with 7 bases lining up with TRBD1. Sequencing was done on a sample of PBMCs. This receptor was taken from a woman aged 45-65 years in good health and CMV-seronegative. The CDR3 DNA sequence: TGTGCCAGCAGCTCCTGGGACAGACAAGAGACCCAGTACTTC. It translates to CASSSWDRQETQYF. The whole variable domain, filled in from reference TRBV7-9 and TRBJ2-5, reads DTGVSQNPRHKITKRGQNVTFRCDPISEHNRLYWYRQTLGQGPEFLTYFQNEAQLEKSRLLSDRFSAERPKGSFSTLEIQRTEQGDSAMYLCASSSWDRQETQYFGPGTRLLVL.